One sample yielded the 13 T cell receptor beta chains listed below, sequenced in a study of T cells in women clearing cervical HPV infection. The method was immunoSEQ multiplex PCR; TCRdb's version includes in-frame clones alone and lacks a portion of them. In all, the sample yields more than 20,000 clones. Input material: blood buffy coat. The source of these receptors is a woman aged 18 to 75 with a cervical HPV16 infection that either progressed to CIN3+ or cleared (not recorded which).

Concerning this clone: The missing CDR3 end, 3 residues past where the read stops, is filled in from the germline J gene. This chain connects TRBV7-3 to TRBJ1-1, with no clear D. V lost 1 base and J lost 1, with 4 bases in between. In germline, CDR1 is SGHTA, CDR2 FQGTGA. This CDR3 comprises 13 residues. The CDR3 DNA, read in part, is TGTGCCAGCAGCTTAAATAAGAACACTGAA. Encoded protein: CASSLNKNTE. The CDR3, in full, reads CASSLNKNTEAFF. The entire variable domain, with the rest obtained from reference TRBV7-3 and TRBJ1-1, is as follows: GAGVSQTPSNKVTEKGKYVELRCDPISGHTALYWYRQSLGQGPEFLIYFQGTGAADDSGLPNDRFFAVRPEGSVSTLKIQRTERGDSAVYLCASSLNKNTEAFFGQGTRLTVV.

With respect to this clone: The read ends 3 residues before the CDR3 terminus; that terminus is restored from the germline J gene. The genes are TRBV11-2 and TRBJ2-1, with 8 bases matching TRBD2. V was clipped by 3 bases and J by 4 bases; unmatched bases: 2. The CDR3 contains 14 residues. The germline gives CDR1 SGHAT, CDR2 FQNNGV. The CDR3 reads CASSFVAGYNEQFF. The part of the CDR3 DNA that was read is TGTGCCAGCAGCTTTGTAGCGGGGTACAATGAG.

About this clone itself: The missing CDR3 end, 3 residues past where the read stops, is filled in from the germline J gene. The chain is built from TRBV2 and TRBJ2-4; the D is unclear. The CDR3 covers 15 residues. Per germline, CDR1 SNHLY and CDR2 FYNNEI. Partial CDR3 DNA: TGTGCCAGCAGTAAAGACGGTGTCCTAAACTATGGT. The encoded protein is CASSKDGVLNYG. The full CDR3 sequence reads CASSKDGVLNYGQYF.

The part of the CDR3 DNA that was read is TGTGCCAGCAGCGAGGGGACAGGGGGCTATGGT. Its protein is CASSEGTGGYG. The whole CDR3 protein reads CASSEGTGGYGQYF. The chain has TRBV7-3 and TRBJ2-4; 12 positions match TRBD1. The observed sequence ends 3 residues before the CDR3 terminus, with the missing tail filled in from the germline J gene. Germline lookup yields CDR1 SGHTA and CDR2 FQGTGA. The CDR3 sequence is 14 residues long.

Points on this clone: From the germline J gene comes the end of the CDR3, since the read stops 3 residues before it. V usage is TRBV7-2 and J usage is TRBJ1-5; 9 positions agree with TRBD1. Germline assignment: CDR1 SGHTA and CDR2 FQGNSA. CDR3 length: 15 amino acids. Trimming cost V 5 bases and J 5 bases; bases outside gene matches: 7. CDR3 DNA, as far as it was read: TGTGCCAGCAGCCAGTGGACAGGGGTACATCAGCCC. Encoded protein: CASSQWTGVHQP. The full CDR3 protein reads CASSQWTGVHQPQHF.

Regarding this clone: The read ends 3 residues before the CDR3 terminus; that terminus is restored from the germline J gene. The chain recombines TRBV30 with TRBJ1-6; D gene ambiguous. Trimming took 3 bases from V and 7 from J, leaving 13 bases between them. Germline V gives CDR1 GTSNPN, CDR2 SVGIG (reference sequence). This CDR3 region has 14 residues. The DNA read from the CDR3 is TGTGCCTGGAGCCCGGGTAGGAAGAATTCACCC. This gives the protein CAWSPGRKNSP. In full, the CDR3 is CAWSPGRKNSPLHF.

With regard to this clone: Read sequence stops 3 residues before the CDR3 end, and the germline J gene provides the missing end. The chain links TRBV7-9 to TRBJ1-1; D unresolved. The CDR3 consists of 10 residues. Germline V gene lookup returns CDR1 SEHNR and CDR2 FQNEAQ (reference sequence). The CDR3 reads CASSFNKAFF. The part of the CDR3 DNA that was read is TGTGCCAGCAGCTTTAATAAA.

In regard to this clone: With the read ending 3 residues before the CDR3 end, the germline J gene is used to fill in that end. Other DNA sequences in the sample encode the same CDR3. This sequence joins TRBV30 and TRBJ2-7, with D perhaps matching TRBD2 (6 bases). Per germline, CDR1 GTSNPN and CDR2 SVGIG (reference sequence). There are 13 residues in the CDR3. The germline V and J ends were trimmed by 4 bases and 3 bases, with 13 bases remaining between them. CDR3 bases read: TGTGCCTGGAAATTGTTGGGGGGCTACGAG. Encoded protein: CAWKLLGGYE. The entire CDR3 protein is CAWKLLGGYEQYF.

As concerns this clone: The sequenced fragment ends 3 residues before the CDR3 boundary, so the rest is inferred from the germline J gene. The rearrangement uses TRBV5-6 and TRBJ1-2; 10 bases match TRBD1. Germline lookup yields CDR1 SGHDT and CDR2 YYEEEE. CDR3 length equals 15 residues. The CDR3 here is CASSFSDRGLVGYTF. The DNA read from the CDR3 is TGTGCCAGCAGCTTCTCCGACAGGGGGCTGGTCGGC. The full variable domain, in which reference TRBV5-6 and TRBJ1-2 provide the parts outside the CDR3, is DAGVTQSPTHLIKTRGQQVTLRCSPKSGHDTVSWYQQALGQGPQFIFQYYEEEERQRGNFPDRFSGHQFPNYSSELNVNALLLGDSALYLCASSFSDRGLVGYTFGSGTRLTVV.

To note about this clone: Read sequence stops 3 residues before the CDR3 end, and the germline J gene provides the missing end. This sequence joins TRBV20-1 and TRBJ2-6; no definite D call. V lost 0 bases and J lost 2, with 11 bases in between. Germline CDR1 reads DFQATT; CDR2 reads SNEGSKA (reference sequence). The CDR3 is 16 amino acids. CDR3 amino acids: CSARDSRQAGANVLTF. The CDR3 bases that were read are TGCAGTGCTAGAGATTCGCGCCAGGCTGGGGCCAACGTC.

Regarding this clone: Read coverage stops 3 residues before the CDR3 terminus; the germline J gene supplies the remainder. The chain carries TRBV20-1 and TRBJ2-7; 8 bases are a match to TRBD2. The CDR3 extends over 15 amino acids. CDR1 is DFQATT and CDR2 is SNEGSKA in the germline V gene (reference sequence). J lost 5 bases, V lost 2 bases, and 11 bases had no gene match. The covered CDR3 bases are TGCAGTGCTAGATCAGTGCGGGGGGCCTCGGACGAG. It yields the protein CSARSVRGASDE. In full, the CDR3 is CSARSVRGASDEQYF.

About this clone: The read comes to an end 3 residues before the CDR3 does, leaving the germline J gene to fill in the end. The chain couples TRBV7-2 to TRBJ1-2; D call uncertain. Germline V CDR1 and CDR2: SGHTA, FQGNSA. The length of the CDR3 is 15 residues. CDR3 bases read: TGTGCCAGCAGCTTCTTAGCGGGAGTGAGAAACGAC. Protein sequence: CASSFLAGVRND. The whole CDR3 protein is CASSFLAGVRNDYTF.

As for this clone: The CDR3 extends 3 residues past the end of the read, so its final part is completed from the germline J gene. V gene TRBV11-3 combines with J gene TRBJ2-3, with D uncertain. Germline CDR1 SGHNT, CDR2 YENEEA. The CDR3 sequence is 14 residues long. Trimming cost V 1 base and J 4 bases, with 9 bases left between them. CDR3: CASSLGRPPDTQYF. The covered CDR3 bases are TGTGCCAGCAGCTTAGGGCGGCCTCCAGATACG. Full variable domain (rest looked up from reference TRBV11-3 and TRBJ2-3): EAGVVQSPRYKIIEKKQPVAFWCNPISGHNTLYWYLQNLGQGPELLIRYENEEAVDDSQLPKDRFSAERLKGVDSTLKIQPAELGDSAVYLCASSLGRPPDTQYFGPGTRLTVL.